Listed below are T cell receptor beta chains from one sample, sequenced in a study of blood T cell repertoires in COVID-19. Repertoires were generated with immunoSEQ multiplex PCR, while TCRdb's copy carries only in-frame clones and drops some. The sample includes a few hundred thousand clones, about 82% of them seen just once. Specimen: peripheral blood. Every receptor here comes from a man aged 50 or older with active or convalescent COVID-19. CDR3s include the opening cysteine and the closing phenylalanine or tryptophan. The order of the fields is D gene, clone size, V gene, J gene, CDR3 DNA, CDR3 protein. D genes are given only for firm matches. A clone size is listed for some rows: how often the clone was seen (once, few, many), or a class if it is expanded.

d_call: TRBD2; clone_size: -; v_call: TRBV29-1; j_call: TRBJ2-5; cdr3_nt: TGCAGCGTTGAAATCAGGCCCCTAGCGGGGGACCAAGAGACCCAGTACTTC; cdr3_aa: CSVEIRPLAGDQETQYF
d_call: TRBD1; clone_size: -; v_call: TRBV6-4; j_call: TRBJ2-7; cdr3_nt: TGTGCCAGCAATCTGGGACAGGGTAGGTACGAGCAGTACTTC; cdr3_aa: CASNLGQGRYEQYF
d_call: -; clone_size: -; v_call: TRBV30; j_call: TRBJ1-1; cdr3_nt: TGTGCCTGGAAGGGGGACGGCACTGAAGCTTTCTTT; cdr3_aa: CAWKGDGTEAFF
d_call: TRBD2; clone_size: -; v_call: TRBV11-2; j_call: TRBJ2-1; cdr3_nt: TGTGCCAGCAGCTTGGGACGACTAGCGGGGGGAACAATGGATGAGCAGTTCTTC; cdr3_aa: CASSLGRLAGGTMDEQFF
d_call: TRBD2; clone_size: -; v_call: TRBV4-1; j_call: TRBJ2-2; cdr3_nt: TGCGCCAGCAGCCAAGATTGGGGGGCCCCTAGCGGGCACACCGGGGAGCTGTTTTTT; cdr3_aa: CASSQDWGAPSGHTGELFF
d_call: TRBD2; clone_size: few; v_call: TRBV11-3; j_call: TRBJ2-1; cdr3_nt: TGTGCCAGCAGCCCCTGCATTCGGACTAGTAGGGACAATGAGCAGTTCTTC; cdr3_aa: CASSPCIRTSRDNEQFF
d_call: TRBD2; clone_size: -; v_call: TRBV7-8; j_call: TRBJ2-6; cdr3_nt: TGTGCCAGCAGCTGGACTAGCGGGAGCTTCGGCGTTTCTGGGGCCAACGTCCTGACTTTC; cdr3_aa: CASSWTSGSFGVSGANVLTF
d_call: -; clone_size: once; v_call: TRBV29-1; j_call: TRBJ2-7; cdr3_nt: TGCAGCGTTGAGATTAGGGGACACGGGACCTACGAGCAGTACTTC; cdr3_aa: CSVEIRGHGTYEQYF
d_call: TRBD1; clone_size: -; v_call: TRBV5-1; j_call: TRBJ1-4; cdr3_nt: TGCGCCAGCAGCACAGACCCAGGGGGCGCGGCAACTAATGAAAAACTGTTTTTT; cdr3_aa: CASSTDPGGAATNEKLFF
d_call: -; clone_size: -; v_call: TRBV15; j_call: TRBJ2-3; cdr3_nt: TGTGCCACCAGCGACCGAAGCCAGGGCACAGATACGCAGTATTTT; cdr3_aa: CATSDRSQGTDTQYF
d_call: -; clone_size: few; v_call: TRBV19; j_call: TRBJ1-3; cdr3_nt: TGTGCCAGTACCGGCAGGGCCTCTGGAAACACCATATATTTT; cdr3_aa: CASTGRASGNTIYF
d_call: -; clone_size: -; v_call: TRBV6-4; j_call: TRBJ2-2; cdr3_nt: TGTGCCAGCAGTGACTCGGCTCGCACCGGGGAGCTGTTTTTT; cdr3_aa: CASSDSARTGELFF
d_call: TRBD1; clone_size: -; v_call: TRBV19; j_call: TRBJ2-7; cdr3_nt: TGTGCCAGTAGTATTGGACAGGGGGCATACGAGCAGTACTTC; cdr3_aa: CASSIGQGAYEQYF
d_call: -; clone_size: -; v_call: TRBV18; j_call: TRBJ2-5; cdr3_nt: TGTGCCAGCTCACTCATAGCGGCTGAGACCCAGTACTTC; cdr3_aa: CASSLIAAETQYF
d_call: TRBD2; clone_size: -; v_call: TRBV5-1; j_call: TRBJ2-2; cdr3_nt: TGCGCCAGCAGCTTGGATTCCCGGGGCGGGAGGTGGAACACCGGGGAGCTGTTTTTT; cdr3_aa: CASSLDSRGGRWNTGELFF
d_call: TRBD2; clone_size: few; v_call: TRBV4-1; j_call: TRBJ2-1; cdr3_nt: TGCGCCAGCAGCCATAGGACTAGCGGGCATAACAATGAGCAGTTCTTC; cdr3_aa: CASSHRTSGHNNEQFF
d_call: -; clone_size: -; v_call: TRBV19; j_call: TRBJ1-2; cdr3_nt: TGTGCCAGTAGTATGGTAAGGCAGGCCCACTATGGCTACACCTTC; cdr3_aa: CASSMVRQAHYGYTF
d_call: TRBD1; clone_size: -; v_call: TRBV19; j_call: TRBJ2-4; cdr3_nt: TGTGCCAGTAGTGCCTCCTCCCAGGGGGCGCTTTTAGCCATTCAGTACTTC; cdr3_aa: CASSASSQGALLAIQYF
d_call: -; clone_size: -; v_call: TRBV6-1; j_call: TRBJ1-1; cdr3_nt: TGTGCCAGCAGTGATCGTTACACTGAAGCTTTCTTT; cdr3_aa: CASSDRYTEAFF
d_call: TRBD1; clone_size: -; v_call: TRBV29-1; j_call: TRBJ2-7; cdr3_nt: TGCAGCGTTGAAGACCGGACAGGGCCTTTAAACGAGCAGTACTTC; cdr3_aa: CSVEDRTGPLNEQYF
d_call: TRBD1; clone_size: -; v_call: TRBV23-1; j_call: TRBJ2-6; cdr3_nt: TGCGCCAGCAGTCTCCCTGGGGACAGCTCTGGGGCCAACGTCCTGACTTTC; cdr3_aa: CASSLPGDSSGANVLTF
d_call: TRBD1; clone_size: -; v_call: TRBV5-1; j_call: TRBJ2-3; cdr3_nt: TGCGCCAGCAGCTCCGGACAGGGGGCGGTGACAGATACGCAGTATTTT; cdr3_aa: CASSSGQGAVTDTQYF